This TCR beta chain was retrieved from a study of PD-L1 blockade in urothelial cancer. Sequenced by immunoSEQ multiplex PCR; TCRdb stores in-frame clones only, minus some. The profile shows around 49,000 clones, roughly four fifths of them singletons. Time point in this sample: peripheral blood 6 weeks after treatment start. Sample contribution per patient ranged from 1 to 8, covering pretreatment and on-treatment. The V and J ends lost 4 bases and 8 bases, in that order; junction bases with no gene match: 7. The CDR3 is 15 amino acids. Germline V lookup: CDR1 SNHLY, CDR2 FYNNEI. V gene TRBV2 combines with J gene TRBJ2-1; 11 nucleotides align to TRBD1. This sequence originates from a man between 60 and 75 years old with urothelial cancer. The specimen comprised PBMCs, sampled around atezolizumab (anti-PD-L1) treatment. The CDR3 loop is CASSARDRGGHEQFF. For the CDR3, the DNA is TGTGCCAGCAGTGCCCGGGACAGGGGGGGGCATGAGCAGTTCTTC.